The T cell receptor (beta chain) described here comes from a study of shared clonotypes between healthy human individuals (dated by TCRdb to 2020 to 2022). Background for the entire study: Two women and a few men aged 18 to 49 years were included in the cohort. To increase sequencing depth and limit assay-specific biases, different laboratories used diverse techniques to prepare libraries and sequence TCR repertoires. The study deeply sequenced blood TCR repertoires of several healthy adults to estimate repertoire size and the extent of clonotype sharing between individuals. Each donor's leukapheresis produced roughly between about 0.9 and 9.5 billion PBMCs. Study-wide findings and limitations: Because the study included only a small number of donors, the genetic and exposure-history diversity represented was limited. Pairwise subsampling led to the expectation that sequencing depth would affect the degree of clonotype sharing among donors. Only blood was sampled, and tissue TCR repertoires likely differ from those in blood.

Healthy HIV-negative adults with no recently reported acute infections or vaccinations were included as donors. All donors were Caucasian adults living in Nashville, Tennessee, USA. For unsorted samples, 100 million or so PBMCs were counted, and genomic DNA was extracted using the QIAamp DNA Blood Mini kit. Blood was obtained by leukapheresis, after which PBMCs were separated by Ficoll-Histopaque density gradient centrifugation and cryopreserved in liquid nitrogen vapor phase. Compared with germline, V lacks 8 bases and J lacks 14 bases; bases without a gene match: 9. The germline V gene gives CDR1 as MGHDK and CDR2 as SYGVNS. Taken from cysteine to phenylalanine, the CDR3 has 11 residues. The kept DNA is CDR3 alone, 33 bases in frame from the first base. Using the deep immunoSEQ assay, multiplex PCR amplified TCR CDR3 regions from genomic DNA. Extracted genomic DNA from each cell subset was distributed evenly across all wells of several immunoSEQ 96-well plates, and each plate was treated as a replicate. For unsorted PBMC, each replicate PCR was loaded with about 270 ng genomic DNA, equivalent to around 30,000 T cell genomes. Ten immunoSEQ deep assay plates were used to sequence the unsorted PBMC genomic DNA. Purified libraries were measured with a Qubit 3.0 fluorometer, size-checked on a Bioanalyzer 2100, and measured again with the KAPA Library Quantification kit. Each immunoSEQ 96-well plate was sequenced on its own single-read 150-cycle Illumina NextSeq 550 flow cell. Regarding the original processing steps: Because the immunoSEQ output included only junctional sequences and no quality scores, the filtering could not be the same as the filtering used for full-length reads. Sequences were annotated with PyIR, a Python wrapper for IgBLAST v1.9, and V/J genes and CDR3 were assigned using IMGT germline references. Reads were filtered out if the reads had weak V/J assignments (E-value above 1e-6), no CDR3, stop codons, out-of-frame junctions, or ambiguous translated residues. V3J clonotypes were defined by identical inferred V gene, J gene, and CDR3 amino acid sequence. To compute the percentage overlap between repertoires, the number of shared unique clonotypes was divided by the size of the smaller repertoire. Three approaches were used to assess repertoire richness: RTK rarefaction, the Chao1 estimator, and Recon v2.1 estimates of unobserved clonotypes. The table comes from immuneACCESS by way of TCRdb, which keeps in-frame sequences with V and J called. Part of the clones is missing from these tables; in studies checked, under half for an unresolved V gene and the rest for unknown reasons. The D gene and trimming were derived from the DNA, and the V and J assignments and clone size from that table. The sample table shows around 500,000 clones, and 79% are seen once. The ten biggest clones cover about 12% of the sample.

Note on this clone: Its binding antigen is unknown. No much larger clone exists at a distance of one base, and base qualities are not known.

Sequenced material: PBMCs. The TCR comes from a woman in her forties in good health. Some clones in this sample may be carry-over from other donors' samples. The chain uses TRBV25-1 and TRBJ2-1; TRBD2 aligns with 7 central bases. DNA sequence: TGTGCCAGCGGGGAAGCGGGGAGGAAGTTCTTC. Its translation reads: CASGEAGRKFF.